A single TCR beta chain is shown here with its context. Its antigen is unknown. TCRdb passed the RACE reads through MiXCR, listing each CDR3 protein once. Altogether some 180,000 distinct CDR3 sequences are present, about a fifth being singletons, with the ten largest covering approximately 6.4%. The ends were cut back, 5 bases at V and 8 bases at J, with 15 bases in the middle. The CDR3 length is 13 residues. Germline lookup yields CDR1 MNHEY and CDR2 SVGEGT. The sample comes from a study of human T cells and chemical hapten exposure. The overall study: The sensitizing agent was 2% DPC, placed on around 2 cm by around 2 cm of upper inner arm skin. Patch tests put 0.01% DPC on the upper back, read at 6 days. Small pooled library volume differences chiefly drove per-sample TCR yield variation. Study-wide findings and caveats: TCRs at a frequency above 1 in 1000 stayed unchanged with DPC sensitization.

Documented time point: patch test 1, 2 weeks after DPC sensitization. Documented treatment: therapeutic diphenylcyclopropenone sensitization with weekly scalp DPC. The sequence came from a woman aged 45-65 years with alopecia areata. Some clones in this sample may be carry-over from other donors' samples. V is TRBV6-2 or TRBV6-3 and J is TRBJ1-2; D remains ambiguous. Sample: whole blood, taken in connection with sensitization to the hapten diphenylcyclopropenone (DPC). CDR3 nucleotide sequence: TGTGCCAGCAGTCGGGGTGGAAGGCCCGGCTACACCTTC. Protein: CASSRGGRPGYTF.